This T cell receptor (beta chain) came from a study of vaccination and CD4 T cells after COVID-19. The overall study: Overlapping spike peptides of SARS-CoV-2, HCoV-NL63, HCoV-OC43 and HCoV-229E were used, and cells were stimulated with them.

Treatment noted: approximately nine-day PBMC culture with coronavirus spike peptide pools or control peptides (ViraFEST assay). According to the study, CD4+ T cells from the unexposed donor were gathered ahead of the COVID-19 pandemic (2011-2018). The germline gives CDR1 SGHAT, CDR2 FQNNGV. The CDR3 is made up of 14 amino acids. The germline V and J ends were trimmed by 1 base and 13 bases, with 14 bases remaining between them. The Oncomine TCR Beta short-read assay was applied to DNA of cultured CD4+ T cells. Someone extracted genomic DNA from cultured CD4+ T cells. TCRdb ran MiXCR on the PCR reads and lists one entry per CDR3 protein. Counted here are about 7,400 distinct CDR3 sequences, under 45% occurring once; the ten biggest clones make up about 17%. Worth noting for this clonotype: Its target is not known.

Input material: CD4+ T cells from blood, cultured in vitro. The J gene is TRBJ1-6, the V gene TRBV11-2, with a possible D match to TRBD1 (5 bases). This receptor was taken from a human donor in good health. CDR3 protein: CASSLGGAVGPLHF. CDR3 sequence (DNA): TGTGCCAGCAGCTTAGGAGGGGCCGTAGGCCCCCTCCACTTT.